This TCR beta chain was recorded in a study of shared clonotypes between healthy human individuals. Study results and caveats: Clonotype sharing among donors was expected to depend on sequencing depth.

Genomic DNA of every subset was divided equally among multiple immunoSEQ plates. TCRdb's table, derived via immunoSEQ multiplex PCR, lists solely in-frame clones and lacks some. In the table there are about 99,000 clones, around 43% of which are singletons. Germline trimming cut 0 bases from V and 1 base from J; bases unmatched to any gene: 2. CDR1 and CDR2 (germline): SGHRS, YFSETQ. This CDR3 has 16 amino acids. HIV-negative, healthy adults without recent acute infections or vaccinations were the donors. This clone was observed a handful of times. The antigen is unknown. The receptor's source is a woman in her 40s in good health. Some clones in this sample may be carry-over from other donors' samples. Sequenced: PBMCs. The chain combines TRBV5-1 with TRBJ2-3, with 10 positions matching TRBD2. DNA of the CDR3: TGCGCCAGCAGCTTGGGGCTAGCGGGAGGCACAGATACGCAGTATTTT. Protein product: CASSLGLAGGTDTQYF.